The rows below give T cell receptor beta chains drawn from one sample of a study of shared clonotypes between healthy human individuals. Sequenced by immunoSEQ multiplex PCR; TCRdb stores in-frame clones only, minus some. The table has 640,000 or so clones, about 78% seen once. The source material was memory CD4+ T cells sorted from blood. Receptor source: a woman in her twenties or thirties in good health. The CDR3 runs from the conserved cysteine through the conserved F or W. Each record gives: CDR3 protein, CDR3 DNA, J gene, D gene, clone size, V gene. The D gene is left open where the match is weak. Clone size appears in some rows only: once, few, many, or a class for an expanded clone.

cdr3_aa: CASSFGQGPYEQYF
cdr3_nt: TGTGCCAGCAGCTTCGGACAGGGGCCCTACGAGCAGTACTTC
j_call: TRBJ2-7
d_call: TRBD1
clone_size: -
v_call: TRBV27

cdr3_aa: CASSPTHGQGRSNEQFF
cdr3_nt: TGTGCCAGCAGCCCGACCCATGGACAGGGCCGAAGTAACGAGCAGTTCTTC
j_call: TRBJ2-1
d_call: TRBD1
clone_size: once
v_call: TRBV25-1

cdr3_aa: CASSLTGQGTLGNTEAFF
cdr3_nt: TGTGCCAGCAGTTTAACGGGACAGGGGACCCTGGGGAACACTGAAGCTTTCTTT
j_call: TRBJ1-1
d_call: TRBD1
clone_size: medium-sized
v_call: TRBV27

cdr3_aa: CASSPPAGGSYEQYF
cdr3_nt: TGTGCCAGCTCACCACCGGCAGGGGGCTCCTACGAGCAGTACTTC
j_call: TRBJ2-7
d_call: TRBD1
clone_size: -
v_call: TRBV18

cdr3_aa: CASSLSGQENEKLFF
cdr3_nt: TGTGCCAGCAGTTTATCTGGGCAGGAGAATGAAAAACTGTTTTTT
j_call: TRBJ1-4
d_call: -
clone_size: -
v_call: TRBV27

cdr3_aa: CASSDGSGGFTGELFF
cdr3_nt: TGTGCCAGCAGTGATGGGAGTGGAGGGTTCACCGGGGAGCTGTTTTTT
j_call: TRBJ2-2
d_call: -
clone_size: few
v_call: TRBV2

cdr3_aa: CASSVGMETGGGTQYF
cdr3_nt: TGTGCCAGCAGCGTAGGAATGGAGACAGGAGGGGGGACCCAGTACTTC
j_call: TRBJ2-5
d_call: -
clone_size: few
v_call: TRBV9

cdr3_aa: CATAYRVRNEQFF
cdr3_nt: TGTGCGACAGCTTACAGGGTCAGAAATGAGCAGTTCTTC
j_call: TRBJ2-1
d_call: -
clone_size: -
v_call: TRBV2

cdr3_aa: CASSLGSVGETQYF
cdr3_nt: TGCGCCAGCAGCTTGGGTTCAGTAGGGGAGACCCAGTACTTC
j_call: TRBJ2-5
d_call: -
clone_size: -
v_call: TRBV5-1

cdr3_aa: CASKGQINQPQHF
cdr3_nt: TGTGCCAGCAAAGGACAGATCAATCAGCCCCAGCATTTT
j_call: TRBJ1-5
d_call: -
clone_size: few
v_call: TRBV6-4

cdr3_aa: CASSPQSTDTQYF
cdr3_nt: TGTGCCAGCAGCCCACAGAGCACAGATACGCAGTATTTT
j_call: TRBJ2-3
d_call: -
clone_size: few
v_call: TRBV28

cdr3_aa: CASSYSLNTEAFF
cdr3_nt: TGTGCCAGCAGTTACTCGCTGAACACTGAAGCTTTCTTT
j_call: TRBJ1-1
d_call: -
clone_size: many
v_call: TRBV6-6

cdr3_aa: CASSFRDSRGEQYF
cdr3_nt: TGTGCCAGCAGCTTCCGGGACTCAAGGGGCGAGCAGTACTTC
j_call: TRBJ2-7
d_call: -
clone_size: -
v_call: TRBV7-9

cdr3_aa: CASSRFGVNYGYTF
cdr3_nt: TGTGCCAGCAGTCGTTTCGGTGTTAACTATGGCTACACCTTC
j_call: TRBJ1-2
d_call: -
clone_size: -
v_call: TRBV6-5

cdr3_aa: CASMRDLSNQPQHF
cdr3_nt: TGTGCCAGTATGAGGGATCTTAGCAATCAGCCCCAGCATTTT
j_call: TRBJ1-5
d_call: -
clone_size: -
v_call: TRBV19

cdr3_aa: CASTTDRDSGNTIYF
cdr3_nt: TGTGCCAGCACCACCGACAGAGACTCTGGAAACACCATATATTTT
j_call: TRBJ1-3
d_call: -
clone_size: -
v_call: TRBV6-5

cdr3_aa: CASSEMGAGIRFGKNIQYF
cdr3_nt: TGTGCCAGCAGCGAGATGGGAGCGGGAATCCGTTTTGGCAAAAACATTCAGTACTTC
j_call: TRBJ2-4
d_call: TRBD2
clone_size: -
v_call: TRBV27

cdr3_aa: CASSLDLGQGRTEAFF
cdr3_nt: TGTGCCAGCAGCTTAGACCTCGGACAGGGGAGAACTGAAGCTTTCTTT
j_call: TRBJ1-1
d_call: TRBD1
clone_size: -
v_call: TRBV11-2

cdr3_aa: CASSLLKSYEQYF
cdr3_nt: TGTGCCAGCAGCTTACTGAAGAGCTACGAGCAGTACTTC
j_call: TRBJ2-7
d_call: -
clone_size: -
v_call: TRBV7-9

cdr3_aa: CASSSLAGLSYEQYF
cdr3_nt: TGTGCCAGCAGCTCACTAGCGGGCCTCTCCTACGAGCAGTACTTC
j_call: TRBJ2-7
d_call: TRBD2
clone_size: -
v_call: TRBV7-6

cdr3_aa: CASSLGSQGGEQFF
cdr3_nt: TGTGCCAGCAGCTTGGGGAGTCAAGGAGGTGAGCAGTTCTTC
j_call: TRBJ2-1
d_call: -
clone_size: -
v_call: TRBV7-2

cdr3_aa: CASSFGPWEGAGEKLFF
cdr3_nt: TGTGCCAGCAGTTTTGGGCCGTGGGAGGGGGCAGGGGAAAAACTGTTTTTT
j_call: TRBJ1-4
d_call: TRBD1
clone_size: -
v_call: TRBV28

cdr3_aa: CASSLGLGGSDTQYF
cdr3_nt: TGTGCCAGCAGCTTGGGACTCGGTGGGTCAGATACGCAGTATTTT
j_call: TRBJ2-3
d_call: -
clone_size: -
v_call: TRBV7-2

cdr3_aa: CASSPSGSYEQYF
cdr3_nt: TGCGCCAGCAGCCCTAGCGGATCCTACGAGCAGTACTTC
j_call: TRBJ2-7
d_call: TRBD2
clone_size: -
v_call: TRBV5-1

cdr3_aa: CASAQDSSYNEQFF
cdr3_nt: TGTGCTAGTGCCCAGGACAGCTCCTACAATGAGCAGTTCTTC
j_call: TRBJ2-1
d_call: -
clone_size: few
v_call: TRBV12-5

cdr3_aa: CASSRRTGDRMNTEAFF
cdr3_nt: TGTGCCAGCAGTAGACGGACAGGGGACCGCATGAACACTGAAGCTTTCTTT
j_call: TRBJ1-1
d_call: TRBD1
clone_size: -
v_call: TRBV27

cdr3_aa: CASSVGGQGAWYGYTF
cdr3_nt: TGTGCCAGCAGCGTAGGAGGACAGGGGGCTTGGTATGGCTACACCTTC
j_call: TRBJ1-2
d_call: TRBD1
clone_size: -
v_call: TRBV9

cdr3_aa: CATSSGVETQYF
cdr3_nt: TGTGCCACCAGCTCAGGGGTGGAGACCCAGTACTTC
j_call: TRBJ2-5
d_call: -
clone_size: -
v_call: TRBV15

cdr3_aa: CASSLDPGLTGGYTF
cdr3_nt: TGCGCCAGCAGCTTGGATCCAGGGCTCACCGGGGGCTACACCTTC
j_call: TRBJ1-2
d_call: -
clone_size: -
v_call: TRBV5-1

cdr3_aa: CASSTKQGENTEAFF
cdr3_nt: TGTGCCAGCAGTACCAAACAGGGGGAGAACACTGAAGCTTTCTTT
j_call: TRBJ1-1
d_call: TRBD1
clone_size: -
v_call: TRBV6-6

cdr3_aa: CASSLLPGQPRGEQFF
cdr3_nt: TGTGCCAGCAGCTTACTCCCGGGACAGCCCCGCGGTGAGCAGTTCTTC
j_call: TRBJ2-1
d_call: TRBD1
clone_size: once
v_call: TRBV11-2

cdr3_aa: CASSERGENYGYTF
cdr3_nt: TGTGCCAGCAGTGAGCGGGGGGAGAACTATGGCTACACCTTC
j_call: TRBJ1-2
d_call: -
clone_size: -
v_call: TRBV25-1

cdr3_aa: CASSPSTANQPQHF
cdr3_nt: TGTGCCAGCAGCCCTTCGACAGCCAATCAGCCCCAGCATTTT
j_call: TRBJ1-5
d_call: -
clone_size: -
v_call: TRBV16

cdr3_aa: CASSLSLPGLAYEQYF
cdr3_nt: TGTGCCAGCAGCTTGTCCCTACCGGGACTAGCGTACGAGCAGTACTTC
j_call: TRBJ2-7
d_call: TRBD2
clone_size: -
v_call: TRBV5-5

cdr3_aa: CAISDGGVGANVLTF
cdr3_nt: TGTGCCATCAGTGATGGAGGGGTTGGGGCCAACGTCCTGACTTTC
j_call: TRBJ2-6
d_call: -
clone_size: -
v_call: TRBV10-3

cdr3_aa: CATSTRVTKNIQYF
cdr3_nt: TGTGCCACCAGCACCAGGGTGACCAAAAACATTCAGTACTTC
j_call: TRBJ2-4
d_call: -
clone_size: -
v_call: TRBV15

cdr3_aa: CSVYRGANEKLFF
cdr3_nt: TGCAGCGTTTACAGGGGGGCTAATGAAAAACTGTTTTTT
j_call: TRBJ1-4
d_call: TRBD1
clone_size: -
v_call: TRBV29-1

cdr3_aa: CASSLDPQRSRTDTQYF
cdr3_nt: TGTGCCAGCAGCTTAGATCCCCAGCGGAGTCGCACAGATACGCAGTATTTT
j_call: TRBJ2-3
d_call: -
clone_size: -
v_call: TRBV7-2

cdr3_aa: CASSHGRDAEKLFF
cdr3_nt: TGTGCCAGCAGCCACGGACGGGACGCTGAAAAACTGTTTTTT
j_call: TRBJ1-4
d_call: -
clone_size: few
v_call: TRBV7-2

cdr3_aa: CASRRVGGSEKLFF
cdr3_nt: TGTGCCAGCAGGCGGGTCGGGGGGAGCGAAAAACTGTTTTTT
j_call: TRBJ1-4
d_call: -
clone_size: -
v_call: TRBV2

cdr3_aa: CASSLTGQPYGYTF
cdr3_nt: TGTGCCAGCAGTCTAACCGGACAGCCCTATGGCTACACCTTC
j_call: TRBJ1-2
d_call: -
clone_size: few
v_call: TRBV2

cdr3_aa: CASSSGTGAEKLFF
cdr3_nt: TGTGCCAGCAGCTCTGGGACAGGGGCCGAAAAACTGTTTTTT
j_call: TRBJ1-4
d_call: TRBD1
clone_size: once
v_call: TRBV6-6

cdr3_aa: CASSSETGVSNQPQHF
cdr3_nt: TGTGCCAGCAGTTCCGAAACCGGGGTTAGCAATCAGCCCCAGCATTTT
j_call: TRBJ1-5
d_call: -
clone_size: -
v_call: TRBV28

cdr3_aa: CASSGGRVDTQYF
cdr3_nt: TGTGCCAGCAGTGGAGGGAGGGTCGATACGCAGTATTTT
j_call: TRBJ2-3
d_call: TRBD2
clone_size: few
v_call: TRBV25-1

cdr3_aa: CASSFPGYGANVLTF
cdr3_nt: TGTGCCAGCAGTTTCCCAGGGTACGGGGCCAACGTCCTGACTTTC
j_call: TRBJ2-6
d_call: -
clone_size: -
v_call: TRBV28

cdr3_aa: CASTRVSATNEKLFF
cdr3_nt: TGTGCCAGTACGAGGGTTAGTGCAACTAATGAAAAACTGTTTTTT
j_call: TRBJ1-4
d_call: -
clone_size: -
v_call: TRBV19

cdr3_aa: CASSPQQPPYEQYF
cdr3_nt: TGTGCCAGCAGTCCACAGCAACCTCCCTACGAGCAGTACTTC
j_call: TRBJ2-7
d_call: -
clone_size: -
v_call: TRBV28

cdr3_aa: CASSIDPRQGAGNIQYF
cdr3_nt: TGTGCCAGTAGTATAGATCCCCGACAGGGGGCTGGAAACATTCAGTACTTC
j_call: TRBJ2-4
d_call: TRBD1
clone_size: -
v_call: TRBV19

cdr3_aa: CASSLGPRQQETQYF
cdr3_nt: TGTGCCAGCAGCTTAGGTCCCAGACAACAAGAGACCCAGTACTTC
j_call: TRBJ2-5
d_call: -
clone_size: -
v_call: TRBV7-9

cdr3_aa: CASSSKTSGNTDTQYF
cdr3_nt: TGTGCCAGCAGTAGCAAAACTAGCGGGAACACAGATACGCAGTATTTT
j_call: TRBJ2-3
d_call: TRBD2
clone_size: once
v_call: TRBV27

cdr3_aa: CASSRPPRYEQYF
cdr3_nt: TGTGCCAGCAGCCGTCCCCCCAGGTACGAGCAGTACTTC
j_call: TRBJ2-7
d_call: -
clone_size: -
v_call: TRBV27

cdr3_aa: CASSIDTGTGGYNEQFF
cdr3_nt: TGTGCCAGTAGTATTGACACCGGGACAGGGGGTTACAATGAGCAGTTCTTC
j_call: TRBJ2-1
d_call: TRBD1
clone_size: -
v_call: TRBV19